The text below deals with one TCR beta chain. Its antigen is unknown. The source of the sample is a study of cytomegalovirus exposure and HLA in healthy donors. Study findings and constraints: A later analysis associated about 18,000 TCR beta sequences with HLA alleles at a 0.05 false discovery rate. Upon later analysis, HLA-associated TCR beta chains proved more clonally expanded than other, equally common chains.

This CDR3 contains 16 residues. V lost 1 base and J lost 1; bases outside the gene matches: 5. Germline V gene data show CDR1 as SGHTA and CDR2 as FQGTGA. It was with 60 Vbeta and 13 Jbeta primers that the PCR ran. Sequencing was performed with immunoSEQ multiplex PCR; in TCRdb, only in-frame clones are kept and a portion is missing. The sample contains approximately 190,000 clones, around four fifths of which appear only once. This clonotype was sampled from a man in his forties or fifties in good health and CMV-seropositive. The V call is TRBV7-3, the J call TRBJ2-3; the match to TRBD1 covers 7 bases. Sequencing used PBMCs. CDR3 bases: TGTGCCAGCAGCTTAAATAGGGGGCTGGGCACAGATACGCAGTATTTT. It yields the protein CASSLNRGLGTDTQYF.